A single T cell receptor (beta chain) is shown here with its context. Its antigen is as yet unknown. The data are from a study of CD4 T cells in relation to SARS-CoV-2 and coronaviruses. At the level of the study: PBMCs were cultured with antigen for over nine days before TCR beta sequencing. The negative reference was HIV-1 Nef peptide pool or peptide-free culture. General study results and limits: About 65% of donors had memory CD4+ clonotypes crossrecognizing SARS-CoV-2 and common cold coronavirus spike.

This CDR3 has 14 residues. The V gene's germline CDR1 is LNHNV and CDR2 YYDKDF (reference sequence). V trimming: 0 bases; J trimming: 8 bases; junction bases outside the gene matches: 6. The assay was immunoSEQ multiplex PCR, and TCRdb's table has in-frame clones only and misses some. Of about 23,000 clones detected, around 76% appear once; the ten largest clones hold 14%. Unexposed donor CD4+ T cells date from 2011-2018, before the COVID-19 pandemic. Isolation of CD4+ T cells took place after less than 11 days in culture. Cells permitting, SARS-CoV-2 S/N and four cold-coronavirus spikes were tested on unexposed-donor CD4+ T cells.

The chain uses TRBV15 and TRBJ1-2; 7 nucleotides agree with TRBD1. This sequence was found in a human donor in good health. What was sequenced was CD4+ T cells from PBMCs, cultured in vitro. The CDR3 here is CATSRDKGADGYTF. The CDR3 bases are TGTGCCACCAGCAGAGATAAGGGGGCGGACGGCTACACCTTC.